The 6 T cell receptor beta chains reported below all come from one sample, sequenced in a study of cytomegalovirus exposure and HLA in healthy donors. PCR used 60 Vbeta primers and 13 Jbeta primers. Here immunoSEQ multiplex PCR was the method, and the copy in TCRdb shows in-frame clones only, minus some. The sample table sets out around 210,000 clones. What was sequenced was PBMCs. The receptors come from a girl aged 2 to 9 in good health and CMV-seropositive.

The chain couples TRBV7-9 to TRBJ2-1, with 15 bases matching TRBD2. This CDR3 is 16 amino acids long. V lost 5 bases to trimming and J lost 12 bases; unmatched junction nucleotides: 11. Germline CDR1 is SEHNR and CDR2 is FQNEAQ (reference sequence). The CDR3 protein is CASSPHTGLAGGWQFF. In nucleotides, the CDR3 is TGTGCCAGCAGCCCTCATACTGGACTAGCGGGGGGGTGGCAGTTCTTC.

This sequence joins TRBV28 and TRBJ2-7; perhaps TRBD2 as D (6 bases). The V end was cut by 5 bases, the J end by 7 bases, with 21 bases between. Germline V gene sequence: CDR1 MDHEN, CDR2 SYDVKM. This CDR3 spans 15 amino acids. The CDR3 sequence is CASSPVAEGRREQYF. The CDR3 DNA reads as TGTGCCAGCAGTCCGGTAGCAGAGGGGAGGCGGGAGCAGTACTTC.

The chain has TRBV6-1 and TRBJ1-1; D gene uncertain. The V gene lost 4 bases and the J gene lost 4 bases, with 7 bases spanning the gap. CDR3 length: 12 residues. Per germline, CDR1 MNHNS and CDR2 SASEGT. CDR3 region: CASSAGSTEAFF. In DNA, the CDR3 is TGTGCCAGCAGTGCGGGTTCCACTGAAGCTTTCTTT.

The V call is TRBV4-1, the J call TRBJ1-4; 10 positions agree with TRBD1. V lost 2 bases to trimming and J lost 5 bases; unmatched junction nucleotides: 14. Looked up from germline, CDR1 is MGHRA and CDR2 is YSYEKL. This CDR3 is built from 19 residues. The CDR3 here is CASSQRPGTGAQENEKLFF. DNA for the CDR3: TGCGCCAGCAGCCAAAGACCCGGGACAGGGGCCCAAGAGAATGAAAAACTGTTTTTT.

V and J are TRBV5-8 and TRBJ1-2; no definite D call. The ends were cut back, 2 bases at V and 5 bases at J, with 13 bases in the middle. Per the germline V gene, CDR1 is SGHTS and CDR2 is YDEGEE. CDR3 length: 14 amino acids. DNA of the CDR3: TGTGCCAGCAGCTTTCCGGGGTTTAGGTATGGCTACACCTTC. It encodes CASSFPGFRYGYTF.

The rearrangement uses TRBV27 and TRBJ1-1, with D uncertain. This CDR3 contains 13 residues. From germline, CDR1 is MNHEY and CDR2 SMNVEV (reference sequence). Between the trimmed V and J ends, which lost 7 bases and 4 bases, there was a span of 13 bases. CDR3 sequence reads: CASIRGEGTEAFF. In nucleotides, the CDR3 is TGTGCCAGCATCCGAGGCGAGGGCACTGAAGCTTTCTTT.